The next 8 T cell receptor beta chains were all read from a single sample in a study of early T cells in non-severe SARS-CoV-2 infection. TCRdb redid the calling of the 5' RACE reads with MiXCR, one entry per CDR3 protein. Counted here are 20,000 to 30,000 distinct CDR3 sequences, 3.5% to 5.5% occurring once; the ten biggest clones make up about a sixth. Sequencing used whole blood. These receptors were obtained from an adult who was a healthcare worker with PCR-confirmed SARS-CoV-2 infection or an uninfected control (not recorded which).

This clonotype occurred a few times. This sequence joins TRBV19 and TRBJ2-3; D is unresolved. Germline CDR1 reads LNHDA; CDR2 reads SQIVND (reference sequence). V was trimmed by 6 bases and J by 4 bases, leaving 17 bases between them. The CDR3 is made up of 15 amino acids. CDR3 sequence (DNA): TGTGCCAGTAGCCCATCCGTTGGATTGGCAGATACGCAGTATTTT. Protein product: CASSPSVGLADTQYF.

This clonotype has a handful of counts. The V gene is TRBV12-3 or TRBV12-4, the J gene TRBJ2-7, with D unresolved. The CDR3 runs to 14 residues. The V gene lost 5 bases and the J gene lost 1 base, with 12 bases spanning the gap. The CDR3 loop reads CASSPFRSSYEQYF. The CDR3 bases are TGTGCCAGCAGTCCATTCCGAAGTTCCTACGAGCAGTACTTC.

This rearrangement joins TRBV5-5 to TRBJ2-3, with 7 bases that match TRBD1. CDR1 is SGHKS and CDR2 is YYEKEE in the germline V gene (reference sequence). The CDR3 sequence is 15 residues long. The junction had 6 bases not matched to a gene; V was cut back by 2 bases and J by 3 bases. Here the CDR3 DNA reads TGTGCCAGCAGCTTCAGAGGGGGCGAGACAGATACGCAGTATTTT. Translated, it gives CASSFRGGETDTQYF. Together with reference TRBV5-5 and TRBJ2-3, the CDR3 gives the full variable domain: DAGVTQSPTHLIKTRGQQVTLRCSPISGHKSVSWYQQVLGQGPQFIFQYYEKEERGRGNFPDRFSARQFPNYSSELNVNALLLGDSALYLCASSFRGGETDTQYFGPGTRLTVL.

This clonotype has a count of ten or more. The V and J genes are TRBV13 and TRBJ2-5; no reliable D call. V dropped 3 bases and J dropped 3 bases, with 14 bases sitting between them. Germline V gene lookup returns CDR1 PRHDT and CDR2 FYEKMQ (reference sequence). CDR3 size: 15 residues. For the CDR3, the DNA is TGTGCCAGCAGCTTTCAAGGCGGCCAGGAAGAGACCCAGTACTTC. Amino acids: CASSFQGGQEETQYF.

This clonotype was found many times. CDR3 region: CATSTRTGLGDTEAFF. CDR3 bases: TGTGCCACCTCCACACGGACAGGGCTAGGGGACACTGAAGCTTTCTTT. The chain carries TRBV3-1 and TRBJ1-1, with 8 bases aligning to TRBD1. The CDR3 has 16 amino acids. Germline V gives CDR1 LGHDT, CDR2 YNNKEL (reference sequence). Germline trimming cut 10 bases from V and 3 bases from J; bases unmatched to any gene: 16.

At least ten counts were recorded for this clonotype. V and J are TRBV29-1 and TRBJ1-1; D is unresolved. Germline-derived CDR1 and CDR2 are SQVTM and ANQGSEA. The CDR3 sequence is 12 residues long. Trimming took 4 bases from V and 5 from J, leaving 11 bases between them. The CDR3 nucleotides read TGCAGCGTTGCTGAAATGAGAACTGAAGCTTTCTTT. Protein product: CSVAEMRTEAFF. The full variable domain, rest sourced from reference TRBV29-1 and TRBJ1-1, is SAVISQKPSRDICQRGTSLTIQCQVDSQVTMMFWYRQQPGQSLTLIATANQGSEATYESGFVIDKFPISRPNLTFSTLTVSNMSPEDSSIYLCSVAEMRTEAFFGQGTRLTVV.

This clonotype was found many times. The chain uses TRBV11-2 and TRBJ2-7; 9 bases fit TRBD1. The germline CDR1 and CDR2 sequences are SGHAT and FQNNGV. Trimming at V came to 2 bases and at J to 3 bases, leaving 5 bases not matched to a gene. The CDR3 runs 15 residues. CDR3 amino acids: CASSLQGQGIYEQYF. The CDR3 DNA sequence: TGTGCCAGCAGCTTACAGGGACAGGGTATCTACGAGCAGTACTTC.

This clonotype has at least ten counts. The chain uses TRBV7-2 and TRBJ1-5, with D perhaps TRBD1 (6 bases). Germline V CDR1 and CDR2: SGHTA, FQGNSA. The CDR3 totals 15 residues. V shed 5 bases and J shed 0 bases, with 11 bases lying between them. CDR3 sequence (DNA): TGTGCCAGCAGCCCCAGGGGCAATAGCAATCAGCCCCAGCATTTT. Encoded protein: CASSPRGNSNQPQHF.